This T cell receptor beta chain was found in a study of human CD8 memory T cell subsets (dated by TCRdb to 2018 to 2021). About the study as a whole: To assess how stem-like (TSTEM), progenitor exhausted-like (TPEX) and effector memory CD8+ T cell subsets are clonally related, the TCRbeta repertoires of these three subsets were compared. Six donors each provided TSTEM, TPEX and effector memory subsets, and TCRbeta repertoires were obtained from all six.

This clonotype is medium-sized (0.01 to 0.1%), judged from its frequency; no count is recorded. Its antigen is currently not known. Study-wide findings and limitations: Based on Chao1 estimates, TSTEM subsets appeared to have greater repertoire diversity than TPEX subsets, which may reflect a broader range of specificities. Normalized Shannon-Wiener diversity was similarly high in the TSTEM and TPEX subsets, while the effector memory subsets were comparatively less diverse. Sequencing was limited to TCRbeta chains, and the repertoire comparisons were based on about 6 donors analyzed with paired t-tests and Bonferroni correction. The stem-like TSTEM and TPEX subsets each shared clonotypes with effector memory cells, but the TSTEM and TPEX repertoires had minimal overlap with each other, suggesting distinct antigen spectra.

Density gradient separation was used to isolate peripheral blood mononuclear cells from buffy coats of healthy donors. Negative magnetic separation using EasySep or MojoSort CD8+ T cell isolation kits was how the study enriched total CD8+ T cells. For each subset, total RNA was extracted using an RNeasy Mini Kit from duplicate vials of 150,000 sorted CD8+ T cells. PBMCs were used either fresh or after cryopreservation in fetal bovine serum containing about 10% DMSO. Fluorescence-activated cell sorting on a FACSAria III was used to sort the CD8+ T cell subsets to purity. The cysteine opens and the phenylalanine closes a CDR3 of 14 amino acids. No DNA has been recorded. The germline V gene (reference sequence) provides CDR1 DFQATT and CDR2 SNEGSKA. A Human TCR Profiling Kit was used to prepare UMI-labeled 5' RACE TCRbeta libraries. Every TCRbeta library was prepared in parallel with an identical number of PCR cycles. On the authors' methods: Between about 2,600 and 20,000 functional CDR3beta clonotypes were contained in each TCRbeta library. MIGEC 1.2.9 was used for UMI extraction and consensus assembly, with at least three reads per UMI being required. In-frame CDR3beta repertoires were extracted with MiXCR 3.0.3. Each sample was downsampled to 42,000 randomly selected UMIs before diversity metrics were calculated in VDJtools 1.2.1. Repertoire overlap metrics D, R and F2 were calculated in VDJtools for the top 3,000 clones of each sample pair. TCRdb reanalyzed the reads, keeping one entry per CDR3 protein sequence and omitting DNA. These V and J calls are TCRdb output, not the study's own analysis. The table kept for this sample lists 8,500 to 10,000 distinct CDR3 sequences. The ten largest clonotypes hold roughly 22% of the sample.

This receptor was identified in a human donor in good health. The sequencing sample was made of CD8+ T cells from PBMCs. This chain joins TRBV20-1 to TRBJ2-3; checking the TCRdb D call of TRBD2 is not possible without DNA. The CDR3 protein: CSARISGVTDTQYF.